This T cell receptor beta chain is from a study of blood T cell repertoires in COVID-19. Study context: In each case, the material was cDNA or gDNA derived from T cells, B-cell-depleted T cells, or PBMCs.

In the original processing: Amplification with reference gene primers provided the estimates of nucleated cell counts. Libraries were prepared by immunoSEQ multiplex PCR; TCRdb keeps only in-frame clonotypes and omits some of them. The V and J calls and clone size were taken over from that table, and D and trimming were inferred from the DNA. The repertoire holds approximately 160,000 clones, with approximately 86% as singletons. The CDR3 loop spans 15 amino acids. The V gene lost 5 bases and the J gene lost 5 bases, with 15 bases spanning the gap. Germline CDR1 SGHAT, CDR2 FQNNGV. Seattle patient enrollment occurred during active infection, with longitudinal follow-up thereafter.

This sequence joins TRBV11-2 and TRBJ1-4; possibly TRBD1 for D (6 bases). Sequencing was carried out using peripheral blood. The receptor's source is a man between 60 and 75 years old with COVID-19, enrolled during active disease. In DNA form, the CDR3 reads TGTGCCAGCAGCAGGGGGAGCGGGAAAAATGAAAAACTGTTTTTT. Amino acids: CASSRGSGKNEKLFF.